This T cell receptor (beta chain) was obtained from a study of identical twins. Study-level findings and limits: Cord blood beta clonotypes that were abundant carried fewer insertions, and memory repertoires showed no such trend.

Using its own MiXCR run on the 5' RACE reads, TCRdb lists one record per CDR3 protein. The sample shows about 250,000 distinct CDR3 sequences, approximately 8.3% of them seen only once. To note about this clonotype: Its antigen is unknown.

CDR1 is MNHEY, CDR2 SVGEGT, per germline. Trimming left V 7 bases short and J 2 bases short, with 12 bases between. The CDR3 extends over 14 amino acids. These same data were also listed under a study on yellow fever vaccine responses in identical twins.

The chain joins TRBV6-2 or TRBV6-3 to TRBJ1-5; perhaps TRBD1 as D (5 bases). The sequence derives from a woman under 30 in good health. The sample consisted of CD8+ T cells sorted from blood. The CDR3 loop reads CASKGLFGNQPQHF. The CDR3 DNA sequence: TGTGCCAGCAAGGGGCTCTTTGGCAATCAGCCCCAGCATTTT.